This T cell receptor beta chain was recovered during a study of cytomegalovirus exposure and HLA in healthy donors. Study-wide points: After further analysis at a later stage, 16,951 TCR beta sequences were associated with HLA alleles at 0.05 false discovery rate.

Vbeta (60) and Jbeta (13) primers were used in the PCR. The repertoire was sequenced with immunoSEQ multiplex PCR; TCRdb's copy has only in-frame clones and lacks some. This sample has approximately 160,000 clones, with roughly four fifths found just once. This CDR3 is 17 amino acids long. V lost 4 bases, J lost 8 bases, and 15 bases stayed unmatched. Germline V gene sequence: CDR1 LGHNA, CDR2 YNFKEQ. Remarks on this clone: Its antigen is undetermined.

The chain joins TRBV4-2 to TRBJ2-1, with 9 positions matching TRBD1. The sequence was collected from a man younger than 30 in good health and CMV-seronegative. What was sequenced was PBMCs. CDR3 in amino acids: CASSPGQGMRVQYEQFF. CDR3 bases: TGTGCCAGCAGCCCCGGACAGGGGATGAGGGTTCAGTATGAGCAGTTCTTC.